The 9 T cell receptor beta chains below were found in one sample sequenced in a study of blood T cells in healthy people across ages. It was with a sample-barcoded 5' primer and a J-beta primer mix that a second PCR of about 6 to 12 cycles was run. In TCRdb, the 5' RACE reads were re-called with MiXCR into one record per CDR3 protein. The sample yields about 590,000 distinct CDR3 sequences, about 30% seen once. Sequenced sample: blood. These receptors originate from a woman of 80 years or more in good health.

This clonotype was seen a handful of times. V and J are TRBV30 and TRBJ2-5; D unresolved. V gave up 0 bases and J gave up 5 bases, with 7 bases separating them. CDR3 length: 12 residues. The germline gives CDR1 GTSNPN, CDR2 SVGIG (reference sequence). The CDR3 coding sequence is TGTGCCTGGAGTGTATCTTCGGAGACCCAGTACTTC. Protein product: CAWSVSSETQYF. Complete variable domain (other parts from reference TRBV30 and TRBJ2-5): SQTIHQWPATLVQPVGSPLSLECTVEGTSNPNLYWYRQAAGRGLQLLFYSVGIGQISSEVPQNLSASRPQDRQFILSSKKLLLSDSGFYLCAWSVSSETQYFGPGTRLLVL.

The rearrangement links TRBV7-6 to TRBJ2-1; D is tentatively TRBD1 or TRBD2 (6 bases each). Germline CDR1 and CDR2: SGHVS and FNYEAQ. The CDR3 contains 16 residues. V dropped 1 base and J dropped 6 bases, with 16 bases sitting between them. The CDR3 here is CASSLGQAGTGNEQFF. CDR3 sequence (DNA): TGTGCCAGCAGCTTAGGACAGGCGGGGACGGGCAATGAGCAGTTCTTC.

The chain is built from TRBV20-1 and TRBJ2-5, with a possible D match to TRBD1 (6 bases). Germline values: CDR1 DFQATT, CDR2 SNEGSKA (reference sequence). V was clipped by 5 bases and J by 11 bases, with 15 bases between them. This CDR3 contains 11 residues. The CDR3 nucleotides are TGCAGTGCTTACAGGGTCAATGAGCAGTACTTC. Its translation is CSAYRVNEQYF.

This clonotype was recorded many times. The chain employs TRBV29-1 and TRBJ2-7; maybe TRBD1 (5 bases). CDR1 is SQVTM and CDR2 is ANQGSEA in the germline V gene. Trimming took off 5 bases at V and 7 bases at J, with 12 bases between the two ends. This CDR3 is 11 amino acids long. CDR3 amino acids: CSVLLPGEQYF. CDR3 coding DNA: TGCAGCGTTCTCTTACCAGGGGAGCAGTACTTC.

This clonotype was picked up many times. The chain links TRBV6-1 to TRBJ1-2, with a weak D call TRBD1 (6 bases). Deletions cut 1 base from V and 4 bases from J, with 13 bases between. The CDR3 is 15 amino acids. From germline, CDR1 is MNHNS and CDR2 SASEGT. CDR3 sequence reads: CASSEDGGGIYGYTF. The DNA of the CDR3 is TGTGCCAGCAGTGAAGACGGAGGGGGGATCTATGGCTACACCTTC.

In nucleotides, the CDR3 is TGTGCCAGCAGTCAAGGGGGTACAAGTGAAAAACTGTTTTTT. The encoded protein is CASSQGGTSEKLFF. The chain combines TRBV2 with TRBJ1-4; tentative D call: TRBD1 (6 bases). Germline assignment: CDR1 SNHLY and CDR2 FYNNEI. Trimming removed 5 bases at V and 7 bases at J, with 14 bases between. The CDR3 loop spans 14 amino acids.

V usage is TRBV24-1 and J usage is TRBJ2-5; TRBD1 matches at 8 bases. This CDR3 spans 13 amino acids. CDR1 is KGHDR, CDR2 SFDVKD, per germline. V lost 9 bases, J lost 5 bases, and 7 bases stayed unmatched. The CDR3 nucleotides are TGTGCCACCGCGGGACAGGCCGGGGAGACCCAGTACTTC. It yields the protein CATAGQAGETQYF.

This clonotype occurred many times. A read error is possible here, since a much larger clone lies one base away. J is TRBJ2-7 and V is TRBV9; the D gene is possibly TRBD2 (6 bases). Germline-derived CDR1 and CDR2 are SGDLS and YYNGEE. This CDR3 spans 14 amino acids. Trimming cost V 0 bases and J 3 bases, with 10 bases left between them. The CDR3 loop is CASSVGQGGYEQYF. CDR3 sequence (DNA): TGTGCCAGCAGCGTAGGGCAGGGAGGCTACGAGCAGTACTTC.

This clonotype has a handful of counts. Possible read error: a much larger clone is one base away. V gene TRBV20-1 combines with J gene TRBJ2-5; TRBD2 agrees at 8 bases. Germline V gives CDR1 DFQATT, CDR2 SNEGSKA (reference sequence). CDR3 length equals 14 residues. Trimming at V came to 5 bases and at J to 7 bases, leaving 12 bases not matched to a gene. The CDR3 region has the DNA TGCAGTGCTGGTCAGCAGGGCGCGGGGGGGACCCAGTACTTC. It translates to CSAGQQGAGGTQYF.